A single sample gave rise to the 26 T cell receptor beta chains below, sequenced in a study of cytomegalovirus exposure and HLA in healthy donors. A multiplex PCR was run with 60 Vbeta primers and 13 Jbeta primers. Here immunoSEQ multiplex PCR was the method, and the copy in TCRdb shows in-frame clones only, minus some. The data contain about 170,000 clones, roughly three quarters of them singletons. The sequencing input was PBMCs. Source of these receptors: a man aged 40-49 years in good health and CMV-seropositive.

V is TRBV7-2 and J is TRBJ1-2; D remains unclear. The V and J ends lost 6 bases and 8 bases respectively, with 19 bases between them. Germline V gives CDR1 SGHTA, CDR2 FQGNSA. The CDR3 totals 14 residues. CDR3 bases: TGTGCCAGCAGTCCAGTTCAGACTTCTAGCGGCTACACCTTC. Its protein is CASSPVQTSSGYTF.

The chain recombines TRBV4-2 with TRBJ1-2; tentatively, D is TRBD1 (6 bases). This CDR3 is 16 amino acids long. Trimming left V 1 base short and J 2 bases short, with 14 bases between. CDR1 and CDR2 (germline): LGHNA, YNFKEQ. CDR3 DNA: TGTGCCAGCAGCCAAGGAGGGAGGGGGGTGAACTATGGCTACACCTTC. As protein: CASSQGGRGVNYGYTF.

V is TRBV7-2 and J is TRBJ1-2, with 12 bases identical to TRBD1. With V trimmed by 0 bases and J by 7 bases, 3 bases remained unmatched. Per the germline V gene, CDR1 is SGHTA and CDR2 is FQGNSA. The CDR3 totals 15 residues. This chain's CDR3 is CASSLAGTGGPGYTF. CDR3 sequence (DNA): TGTGCCAGCAGCTTAGCCGGGACAGGGGGCCCTGGCTACACCTTC.

A word on this clone: The junction departs from the called germline gene at one end, perhaps through a read error. The genes are TRBV7-9 and TRBJ1-1; no clear D gene. Germline values: CDR1 SEHNR, CDR2 FQNEAQ (reference sequence). The CDR3 loop spans 12 amino acids. CDR3 nucleotide sequence: TGTTCCAGCAGCTTAGGGCAGACTGAAGCTTTCTTT. This sequence encodes CSSSLGQTEAFF.

This clone was detected only once. The chain joins TRBV30 to TRBJ1-6; TRBD1 matches 7 bases. The CDR3 is 15 amino acids. V shed 2 bases, J shed 5 bases, and the junction held 6 bases outside the gene matches. The germline V gene encodes CDR1 GTSNPN and CDR2 SVGIG (reference sequence). The CDR3 nucleotides are TGTGCCTGGAGTCGCGACAGGGTGGATAATTCACCCCTCCACTTT. This sequence encodes CAWSRDRVDNSPLHF. Filled out from reference TRBV30 and TRBJ1-6, the complete variable domain reads SQTIHQWPATLVQPVGSPLSLECTVEGTSNPNLYWYRQAAGRGLQLLFYSVGIGQISSEVPQNLSASRPQDRQFILSSKKLLLSDSGFYLCAWSRDRVDNSPLHFGNGTRLTVT.

V and J are TRBV7-3 and TRBJ2-1; a weak D match, TRBD1 (5 bases). V lost 5 bases to trimming and J lost 7 bases, with 18 bases between them. From germline, CDR1 is SGHTA and CDR2 FQGTGA. This CDR3 has 15 amino acids. CDR3 in amino acids: CASSRSKQVTNEQFF. CDR3 sequence (DNA): TGTGCCAGCAGCCGGAGCAAACAGGTCACGAATGAGCAGTTCTTC.

The CDR3 is CASSYRGTNYGYTF. The CDR3, as DNA: TGTGCCAGCAGTTACCGGGGAACTAACTATGGCTACACCTTC. The chain uses TRBV5-4 and TRBJ1-2; D gene ambiguous. Germline V gene sequence: CDR1 SGHNT, CDR2 YYREEE (reference sequence). V lost 5 bases and J lost 0, with 11 bases in between. The CDR3 is 14 amino acids.

Worth noting for this clone: This specimen includes other DNA sequences encoding the same CDR3. This rearrangement joins TRBV18 to TRBJ2-5; D may be TRBD1 (5 bases). V was clipped by 3 bases and J by 2 bases, with 7 bases between them. The V gene's germline CDR1 is KGHSH and CDR2 LQKENI. CDR3 length: 13 amino acids. CDR3 DNA sequence: TGTGCCAGCTCACCCTCAGGGCAAGAGACCCAGTACTTC. It translates to CASSPSGQETQYF.

This sequence joins TRBV10-3 and TRBJ2-5; D may be TRBD1 (6 bases). TRBJ2-7 explains the end of the DNA better; the J call may be wrong. The CDR3 is 13 residues long. Looked up from germline, CDR1 is ENHRY and CDR2 is SYGVKD. CDR3 residues: CAILARGAYEQYF. CDR3 in DNA: TGTGCCATCTTGGCCAGGGGTGCCTACGAGCAGTACTTC.

The J gene is TRBJ1-2, the V gene TRBV19, with D unresolved. Trimming left V 5 bases short and J 8 bases short, with 9 bases between. The CDR3 loop spans 11 amino acids. In germline, CDR1 is LNHDA, CDR2 SQIVND (reference sequence). The CDR3 DNA is TGTGCCAGTAGTCGCTTGGAGGGCTACACCTTC. Its protein product is CASSRLEGYTF. Looking up the rest from reference TRBV19 and TRBJ1-2 gives the full variable domain: DGGITQSPKYLFRKEGQNVTLSCEQNLNHDAMYWYRQDPGQGLRLIYYSQIVNDFQKGDIAEGYSVSREKKESFPLTVTSAQKNPTAFYLCASSRLEGYTFGSGTRLTVV.

The chain joins TRBV7-6 to TRBJ1-1; D perhaps matches TRBD1 (6 bases). V lost 5 bases and J lost 4, with 14 bases in between. CDR1 is SGHVS and CDR2 is FNYEAQ in the germline V gene. The CDR3 is 14 residues long. In DNA, the CDR3 is TGTGCCAGCAGCCCACAAATACAGGGCACTGAAGCTTTCTTT. As protein: CASSPQIQGTEAFF.

This clone was observed a handful of times. The J gene is TRBJ2-7, the V gene TRBV2; unclear D gene. The CDR3 covers 12 residues. Germline V gene sequence: CDR1 SNHLY, CDR2 FYNNEI. V was clipped by 6 bases and J by 0 bases, with 6 bases between them. CDR3 region: CASRRSSYEQYF. In DNA, the CDR3 is TGTGCCAGCAGGCGTTCCTCCTACGAGCAGTACTTC. Variable domain in full (rest from reference TRBV2 and TRBJ2-7): EPEVTQTPSHQVTQMGQEVILRCVPISNHLYFYWYRQILGQKVEFLVSFYNNEISEKSEIFDDQFSVERPDGSNFTLKIRSTKLEDSAMYFCASRRSSYEQYFGPGTRLTVT.

The V and J genes are TRBV4-1 and TRBJ2-1, with 8 bases aligning to TRBD2. Trimming removed 1 base from V and 8 bases from J; junction bases left unmatched: 4. The CDR3 is 14 residues long. Germline-derived CDR1 and CDR2 are MGHRA and YSYEKL. The CDR3 bases are TGCGCCAGCAGCCAAGCGGGGGGGTTCTATGAGCAGTTCTTC. Translating it yields CASSQAGGFYEQFF.

This clone was found once. The chain carries TRBV11-1 and TRBJ2-2; D is possibly TRBD2 (6 bases). Germline loops: CDR1 SGHAT, CDR2 FQDESV (reference sequence). The CDR3 length is 14 residues. Trimming left V 6 bases short and J 6 bases short, with 14 bases between. The CDR3 protein is CASRPGREAGELFF. In DNA, the CDR3 is TGTGCCAGCAGGCCGGGCAGGGAGGCCGGGGAGCTGTTTTTT.

The gene calls are TRBV29-1 and TRBJ1-2; TRBD1 aligns across 9 bases. The CDR3 runs to 11 residues. The germline V gene has CDR1 SQVTM and CDR2 ANQGSEA. J gave up 8 bases and V 7 bases, and 5 bases lay outside the gene matches. The CDR3 reads CSELGQGGYTF. The CDR3 DNA is TGCAGCGAACTGGGACAGGGCGGCTACACCTTC.

In this sample, this clone turned up many times. V gene TRBV7-2 combines with J gene TRBJ2-3, with D possibly being TRBD2 (6 bases). Germline V lookup: CDR1 SGHTA, CDR2 FQGNSA. Trimming took off 4 bases at V and 2 bases at J, with 10 bases between the two ends. The CDR3 runs to 14 residues. This CDR3 reads CASSSRDFTDTQYF. The DNA of the CDR3 is TGTGCCAGCAGCTCCAGGGACTTCACAGATACGCAGTATTTT.

V and J are TRBV27 and TRBJ1-5, with TRBD1 matching over 8 bases. CDR1 and CDR2 (germline): MNHEY, SMNVEV (reference sequence). Losses at the gene ends were 6 bases for V and 4 bases for J; bases not matched to a gene: 11. The CDR3 is 16 amino acids. The CDR3 DNA is TGTGCCAGCAGGAGGACAGGGAGTGGGGGTAATCAGCCCCAGCATTTT. Protein sequence: CASRRTGSGGNQPQHF.

The chain uses TRBV5-1 and TRBJ2-1, with 16 bases identical to TRBD2. After removal of 4 bases from V and 6 bases from J, the junction contained 7 bases not matched to a gene. CDR1 is SGHRS and CDR2 is YFSETQ in the germline V gene. The CDR3 is made up of 17 amino acids. The CDR3 protein is CASSVGTSGGVGNEQFF. In nucleotides, the CDR3 is TGCGCCAGCAGCGTAGGGACTAGCGGGGGGGTGGGCAATGAGCAGTTCTTC. Complete variable domain (other parts from reference TRBV5-1 and TRBJ2-1): KAGVTQTPRYLIKTRGQQVTLSCSPISGHRSVSWYQQTPGQGLQFLFEYFSETQRNKGNFPGRFSGRQFSNSRSEMNVSTLELGDSALYLCASSVGTSGGVGNEQFFGPGTRLTVL.

The gene calls are TRBV15 and TRBJ2-7; TRBD1 is a possible D gene (5 bases). Trimming took 5 bases from V and 3 from J, leaving 20 bases between them. The length of the CDR3 is 16 residues. The germline gives CDR1 LNHNV, CDR2 YYDKDF (reference sequence). The CDR3 sequence: CATSAGPGRLRYEQYF. The CDR3 bases are TGTGCCACCAGCGCAGGGCCGGGCAGACTTCGCTACGAGCAGTACTTC.

This clone was observed at least ten times. The chain recombines TRBV6-1 with TRBJ2-7; 11 bases agree with TRBD1. This CDR3 region has 15 residues. The J segment lost 3 bases and the V segment lost 2 bases, leaving 3 bases of the junction unmatched. Germline values: CDR1 MNHNS, CDR2 SASEGT. The CDR3 loop reads CASSETGTGGYEQYF. Written as DNA, the CDR3 is TGTGCCAGCAGTGAAACCGGGACAGGGGGCTACGAGCAGTACTTC.

The CDR3 loop is CASSTTGLGEQYF. CDR3 nucleotides: TGTGCCAGCAGCACGACAGGATTAGGCGAGCAGTACTTC. This chain joins TRBV9 and TRBJ2-7; TRBD1 is a possible D gene (6 bases). The CDR3 covers 13 residues. V was clipped by 4 bases and J by 6 bases, with 14 bases between them. The germline V gene has CDR1 SGDLS and CDR2 YYNGEE. Variable domain in full (rest from reference TRBV9 and TRBJ2-7): DSGVTQTPKHLITATGQRVTLRCSPRSGDLSVYWYQQSLDQGLQFLIQYYNGEERAKGNILERFSAQQFPDLHSELNLSSLELGDSALYFCASSTTGLGEQYFGPGTRLTVT.

On this clone itself: The junction departs from the called germline gene at one end, perhaps through a read error. The J gene is TRBJ2-1, the V gene TRBV6-5; weak D call: TRBD2 (6 bases). In germline, CDR1 is MNHEY, CDR2 SVGAGI. This CDR3 region has 14 residues. CDR3 sequence reads: CVSSSGVSYNEQFF. DNA for the CDR3: TGTGTCAGCAGTAGCGGCGTCTCCTACAATGAGCAGTTCTTC.

This clone showed up just a few times. This chain connects TRBV29-1 to TRBJ1-4, with 7 bases matching TRBD1. This CDR3 has 15 amino acids. The germline V gene has CDR1 SQVTM and CDR2 ANQGSEA. With 7 bases clipped from V and 0 bases from J, the junction kept 8 bases outside the gene matches. CDR3 nucleotide sequence: TGCAGCGCCGCGACAGGGTCGACAACTAATGAAAAACTGTTTTTT. Protein sequence: CSAATGSTTNEKLFF. The entire variable domain, with the rest obtained from reference TRBV29-1 and TRBJ1-4, is as follows: SAVISQKPSRDICQRGTSLTIQCQVDSQVTMMFWYRQQPGQSLTLIATANQGSEATYESGFVIDKFPISRPNLTFSTLTVSNMSPEDSSIYLCSAATGSTTNEKLFFGSGTQLSVL.

This clone has just a few counts. This chain connects TRBV27 to TRBJ2-7, with D possibly TRBD1 on 6 matching bases. V dropped 2 bases and J dropped 3 bases, with 8 bases sitting between them. Germline V gene sequence: CDR1 MNHEY, CDR2 SMNVEV (reference sequence). The CDR3 has 13 residues. CDR3 nucleotide sequence: TGTGCCAGCAGTTTAGAACAGGGCTACGAGCAGTACTTC. Amino acid sequence: CASSLEQGYEQYF.

This clone was counted only a few times. This chain joins TRBV7-9 and TRBJ2-1; 11 bases match TRBD2. The CDR3 length is 17 residues. CDR1 is SEHNR and CDR2 is FQNEAQ in the germline V gene (reference sequence). Trimming took 4 bases from V and 9 from J; bases not matched to a gene: 14. CDR3 sequence reads: CASSYKGVAGGRSEQFF. The CDR3 nucleotides read TGTGCCAGCAGCTATAAGGGAGTAGCGGGGGGGCGAAGTGAGCAGTTCTTC. Full variable domain (remainder filled in from reference TRBV7-9 and TRBJ2-1): DTGVSQNPRHKITKRGQNVTFRCDPISEHNRLYWYRQTLGQGPEFLTYFQNEAQLEKSRLLSDRFSAERPKGSFSTLEIQRTEQGDSAMYLCASSYKGVAGGRSEQFFGPGTRLTVL.

V usage is TRBV15 and J usage is TRBJ1-1, with D uncertain. This CDR3 is built from 13 residues. The ends were cut back, 4 bases at V and 4 bases at J, with 10 bases in the middle. CDR1 LNHNV and CDR2 YYDKDF come from the germline V gene (reference sequence). The CDR3 loop is CATSTLGGTEAFF. CDR3 nucleotides: TGTGCCACCAGCACTCTCGGAGGCACTGAAGCTTTCTTT.